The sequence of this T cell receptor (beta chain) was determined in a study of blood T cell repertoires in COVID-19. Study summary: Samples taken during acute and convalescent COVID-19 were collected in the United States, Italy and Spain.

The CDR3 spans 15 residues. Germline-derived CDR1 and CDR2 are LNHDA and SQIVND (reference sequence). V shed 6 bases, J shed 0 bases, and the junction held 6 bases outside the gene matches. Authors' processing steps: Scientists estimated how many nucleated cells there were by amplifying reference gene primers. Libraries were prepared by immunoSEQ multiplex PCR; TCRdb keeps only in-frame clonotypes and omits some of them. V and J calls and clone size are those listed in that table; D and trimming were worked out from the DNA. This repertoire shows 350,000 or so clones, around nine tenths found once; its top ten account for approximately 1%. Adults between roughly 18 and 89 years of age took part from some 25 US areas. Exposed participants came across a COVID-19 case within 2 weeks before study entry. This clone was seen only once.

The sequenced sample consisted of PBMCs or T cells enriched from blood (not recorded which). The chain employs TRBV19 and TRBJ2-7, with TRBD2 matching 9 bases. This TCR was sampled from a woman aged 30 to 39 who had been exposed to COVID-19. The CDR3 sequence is CASRVQREASYEQYF. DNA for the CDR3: TGTGCCAGTAGGGTTCAGCGGGAGGCCTCCTACGAGCAGTACTTC.